The 27 T cell receptor beta chains below were found in one sample sequenced in a study of blood T cell repertoires in COVID-19. The method was immunoSEQ multiplex PCR; TCRdb's version includes in-frame clones alone and lacks a portion of them. The sample holds 200,000 to 250,000 clones, around 80% seen once. Sample: peripheral blood. The receptors originated from a human donor in a cohort sampled during active COVID-19.

The table lists this clone with a few counts. This rearrangement joins TRBV19 to TRBJ1-1; D gene uncertain. V shed 3 bases and J shed 1 base, with 9 bases lying between them. The germline gives CDR1 LNHDA, CDR2 SQIVND (reference sequence). The CDR3 runs 14 residues. Written as DNA, the CDR3 is TGTGCCAGTAGTATTAGACTGACGAACACTGAAGCTTTCTTT. As protein: CASSIRLTNTEAFF.

The chain recombines TRBV6-5 with TRBJ2-3; 10 bases are a match to TRBD1. The CDR3 contains 16 residues. V lost 4 bases, J lost 6 bases, and 10 bases stayed unmatched. Germline V lookup: CDR1 MNHEY, CDR2 SVGAGI. CDR3 in DNA: TGTGCCAGCAGTTCCTGGACAGGGGGGGATTGGGATACGCAGTATTTT. Translating gives CASSSWTGGDWDTQYF.

This clone has a single count. The chain has TRBV6-5 and TRBJ2-2; 9 nucleotides agree with TRBD1. J gave up 6 bases and V 6 bases, and 8 bases lay outside the gene matches. This CDR3 has 15 amino acids. CDR1 MNHEY and CDR2 SVGAGI come from the germline V gene. Here the CDR3 reads CASSTTGGFPGELFF. The CDR3 bases are TGTGCCAGCAGCACGACAGGGGGTTTTCCCGGGGAGCTGTTTTTT.

The chain combines TRBV6-6 with TRBJ1-4; D possibly corresponds to TRBD1 (5 bases). V was clipped by 8 bases and J by 6 bases, with 19 bases between them. Per germline, CDR1 MNHNY and CDR2 SVGAGI (reference sequence). CDR3 length: 15 amino acids. CDR3: CASGSPDGHHEKLFF. The CDR3 DNA follows: TGTGCCAGCGGATCACCGGACGGACACCATGAAAAACTGTTTTTT.

The chain combines TRBV16 with TRBJ1-5; TRBD1 is a possible D gene (6 bases). The germline V gene encodes CDR1 KGHSY and CDR2 FQNENV. The germline V and J ends were trimmed by 1 base and 5 bases, with 12 bases remaining between them. The CDR3 runs 15 residues. In DNA, the CDR3 is TGTGCCAGCAGCCAATTACAGGGCAGCCATCAGCCCCAGCATTTT. Translated: CASSQLQGSHQPQHF.

Written as DNA, the CDR3 is TGTGCCAGCAGACGCGACACCGGCAGTTTCTACGAGCAGTACTTC. Translation gives CASRRDTGSFYEQYF. V and J are TRBV7-8 and TRBJ2-7; D ambiguous. CDR1 SGHVS and CDR2 FQNEAQ come from the germline V gene. V was trimmed by 6 bases and J by 3 bases, leaving 18 bases between them. The CDR3 spans 15 residues.

This chain joins TRBV2 and TRBJ1-2, with 7 bases that match TRBD1. The CDR3 is 14 amino acids. Trimming removed 6 bases from V and 8 bases from J; junction bases left unmatched: 12. Germline loops: CDR1 SNHLY, CDR2 FYNNEI. CDR3 DNA: TGTGCCAGCAGGGAGGCGACAGGGCTTGGCGGCTACACCTTC. Residues: CASREATGLGGYTF. Drawing the rest from reference TRBV2 and TRBJ1-2, the complete variable domain is EPEVTQTPSHQVTQMGQEVILRCVPISNHLYFYWYRQILGQKVEFLVSFYNNEISEKSEIFDDQFSVERPDGSNFTLKIRSTKLEDSAMYFCASREATGLGGYTFGSGTRLTVV.

The V gene is TRBV20-1, the J gene TRBJ2-5; D unclear. In germline, CDR1 is DFQATT, CDR2 SNEGSKA (reference sequence). This CDR3 is 11 amino acids long. CDR3 in DNA: TGCTCCGGCGGTCCCCGGGAGACCCAGTACTTC. Translated, it gives CSGGPRETQYF.

The chain uses TRBV6-6 and TRBJ2-7; TRBD1 agrees at 7 bases. V shed 7 bases and J 3 bases; nucleotides not matched to a gene: 6. Germline values: CDR1 MNHNY, CDR2 SVGAGI (reference sequence). The CDR3 spans 13 residues. CDR3 in DNA: TGTGCCAGCACTCGGGACAGCCGCTACGAGCAGTACTTC. It yields the protein CASTRDSRYEQYF.

The CDR3 DNA reads TGTGCCTGGAATTGGGACTGGGAGACCCAGTACTTC. Amino acid sequence: CAWNWDWETQYF. The V call is TRBV30, the J call TRBJ2-5; the D gene is possibly TRBD2 (6 bases). Germline loops: CDR1 GTSNPN, CDR2 SVGIG (reference sequence). Trimming left V 4 bases short and J 5 bases short, with 11 bases between. CDR3 length: 12 amino acids.

The chain combines TRBV4-1 with TRBJ2-2; tentative D call: TRBD1 (7 bases). CDR1 is MGHRA and CDR2 is YSYEKL in the germline V gene. With 0 bases removed from V and 6 bases from J, the gap between germline ends came to 11 bases. This CDR3 spans 15 amino acids. The CDR3 sequence is CASSQDQGGPGELFF. The CDR3 nucleotides read TGCGCCAGCAGCCAAGATCAGGGGGGTCCCGGGGAGCTGTTTTTT.

This CDR3 reads CASSLAAGNQETQYF. The CDR3 DNA sequence: TGTGCCAGCAGTTTAGCGGCGGGAAACCAAGAGACCCAGTACTTC. The chain employs TRBV28 and TRBJ2-5; the D gene is possibly TRBD2 (6 bases). CDR3 length: 15 residues. CDR1 and CDR2 (germline): MDHEN, SYDVKM. Trimming cost V 2 bases and J 0 bases, with 10 bases left between them.

The chain combines TRBV6-4 with TRBJ1-5; 8 nucleotides match TRBD1. Germline CDR1 is MRHNA and CDR2 is SNTAGT. V was clipped by 6 bases and J by 5 bases; unmatched bases: 6. The CDR3 contains 14 residues. The chain's CDR3 is CASRHRTGYQPQHF. The CDR3 nucleotides read TGTGCCAGCAGACACCGGACAGGGTATCAGCCCCAGCATTTT.

The chain recombines TRBV6-5 with TRBJ2-1; D is uncertain. The V and J ends lost 6 bases and 2 bases respectively, with 11 bases between them. CDR1 is MNHEY, CDR2 SVGAGI, per germline. This CDR3 is 14 amino acids long. CDR3 protein: CASSTGSAYNEQFF. Here the CDR3 DNA reads TGTGCCAGCAGCACCGGGTCTGCCTACAATGAGCAGTTCTTC.

In this sample, this clone turned up once. V usage is TRBV28 and J usage is TRBJ2-3, with 7 bases aligning to TRBD2. This CDR3 has 14 residues. Germline CDR1 is MDHEN and CDR2 is SYDVKM. The J segment lost 1 base and the V segment lost 10 bases, leaving 8 bases of the junction unmatched. The CDR3 DNA reads as TGTGCCACCACCCCTAGCGGAGGCACAGATACGCAGTATTTT. It encodes CATTPSGGTDTQYF.

This clone is a singleton in its sample. This rearrangement joins TRBV6-2 or TRBV6-3 to TRBJ2-7; the match to TRBD2 covers 8 bases. The CDR3 spans 15 residues. Germline CDR1 MNHEY, CDR2 SVGEGT. V was pared by 7 bases and J by 1 base, with 9 bases of the junction left unmatched. The CDR3 reads CASTPRGRSSYEQYF. CDR3 sequence (DNA): TGTGCCAGCACCCCGCGCGGGAGGTCTTCCTACGAGCAGTACTTC.

The chain links TRBV4-1 to TRBJ1-1; the D gene is possibly TRBD1 (6 bases). The V gene lost 2 bases and the J gene lost 6 bases, with 13 bases spanning the gap. Germline V gene data show CDR1 as MGHRA and CDR2 as YSYEKL. The CDR3 sequence is 14 residues long. The CDR3, as DNA: TGCGCCAGCAGCCAACTATCAGGGGCCGCTGAAGCTTTCTTT. Protein sequence: CASSQLSGAAEAFF.

This chain uses TRBV19 with TRBJ2-1; possibly TRBD2 for D (6 bases). Germline CDR1 and CDR2: LNHDA and SQIVND (reference sequence). The length of the CDR3 is 15 residues. Between the trimmed V and J ends, which lost 5 bases and 0 bases, there was a span of 11 bases. For the CDR3, the DNA is TGTGCCAGTAGTCTTAGCGGTAGCTCCTACAATGAGCAGTTCTTC. As protein: CASSLSGSSYNEQFF.

V usage is TRBV28 and J usage is TRBJ2-1; 12 bases are a match to TRBD2. Trimming at V came to 5 bases and at J to 6 bases, leaving 17 bases not matched to a gene. Germline loops: CDR1 MDHEN, CDR2 SYDVKM. The CDR3 consists of 19 residues. CDR3 DNA sequence: TGTGCCAGCAGTGCTACGAGGTTTCTAGCGGGGGGGTATAGCAATGAGCAGTTCTTC. Its translation is CASSATRFLAGGYSNEQFF.

J is TRBJ2-1 and V is TRBV4-1; 8 bases align to TRBD2. Germline V gene sequence: CDR1 MGHRA, CDR2 YSYEKL. CDR3 length: 15 amino acids. J was trimmed by 7 bases and V by 3 bases; bases with no gene match: 8. The DNA for the CDR3 is TGCGCCAGCAGCCACCGGGCACTAGCGGCGAATGAGCAGTTCTTC. It specifies CASSHRALAANEQFF.

The J gene is TRBJ1-1, the V gene TRBV7-8, with 8 bases matching TRBD1. Germline assignment: CDR1 SGHVS and CDR2 FQNEAQ. The CDR3 extends over 19 amino acids. V lost 2 bases, J lost 2 bases, and 16 bases stayed unmatched. The CDR3 coding sequence is TGTGCCAGCAGCTTAACCCATAGGACAGGGCCGACTAAAAACACTGAAGCTTTCTTT. This codes for CASSLTHRTGPTKNTEAFF. The variable domain in full, with the rest retrieved from reference TRBV7-8 and TRBJ1-1, is GAGVSQSPRYKVAKRGQDVALRCDPISGHVSLFWYQQALGQGPEFLTYFQNEAQLDKSGLPSDRFFAERPEGSVSTLKIQRTQQEDSAVYLCASSLTHRTGPTKNTEAFFGQGTRLTVV.

The chain combines TRBV11-2 with TRBJ2-3; D remains unclear. The CDR3 has 12 amino acids. Per germline, CDR1 SGHAT and CDR2 FQNNGV. Trimming stripped 5 bases from V and 8 bases from J, with 11 bases between. This CDR3 reads CASSPPAGTQYF. The CDR3 region has the DNA TGTGCCAGCAGCCCCCCTGCAGGTACGCAGTATTTT. The whole variable domain, remainder taken from reference TRBV11-2 and TRBJ2-3, is EAGVAQSPRYKIIEKRQSVAFWCNPISGHATLYWYQQILGQGPKLLIQFQNNGVVDDSQLPKDRFSAERLKGVDSTLKIQPAKLEDSAVYLCASSPPAGTQYFGPGTRLTVL.

The J gene is TRBJ1-1, the V gene TRBV1; the D call in the table, TRBD1, was not verified against the DNA. TRBV1 is a pseudogene. This CDR3 contains 17 residues. This CDR3 is CTSSHHRDRGLKTEAFF. CDR3 nucleotides: TGCACCAGCAGCCATCACCGGGACAGGGGGCTGAAAACTGAAGCTTTCTTT.

This clone turned up a few times. The chain recombines TRBV4-2 with TRBJ1-6; 7 bases align to TRBD1. Germline V gene lookup returns CDR1 LGHNA and CDR2 YNFKEQ. CDR3 length equals 12 residues. The trim removed 6 bases at V and 11 bases at J, leaving 4 bases unmatched. DNA for the CDR3: TGTGCCAGCAGGGGGGACAGTGCACCCCTCCACTTT. It codes for CASRGDSAPLHF.

The V call is TRBV11-2, the J call TRBJ1-1, with D uncertain. This CDR3 is 12 amino acids long. Germline values: CDR1 SGHAT, CDR2 FQNNGV. V gave up 5 bases and J gave up 8 bases, with 12 bases separating them. The CDR3 loop reads CASSERVREAFF. The CDR3 coding sequence is TGTGCCAGCAGCGAGAGGGTGAGGGAAGCTTTCTTT.

This sequence joins TRBV7-8 and TRBJ2-2; D is possibly TRBD2 (6 bases). There are 14 residues in the CDR3. Germline V gives CDR1 SGHVS, CDR2 FQNEAQ. V lost 5 bases, J lost 4 bases, and 11 bases lay in between. CDR3 region: CASSPRESTGELFF. CDR3 DNA: TGTGCCAGCAGCCCCCGGGAGTCCACCGGGGAGCTGTTTTTT.

The chain uses TRBV11-3 and TRBJ2-2; the match to TRBD1 covers 7 bases. CDR1 is SGHNT, CDR2 YENEEA, per germline. The junction had 2 bases not matched to a gene; V was cut back by 4 bases and J by 6 bases. This CDR3 has 13 residues. Here the CDR3 DNA reads TGTGCCAGCAGCTCAACAGGGGCCGGGGAGCTGTTTTTT. It is translated as CASSSTGAGELFF.